A single sample gave rise to the 22 T cell receptor beta chains below, sequenced in a study of CD8+ T cells in alopecia areata. After isolation, RNA underwent reverse transcription to generate cDNA as the sequencing template. Libraries were prepared by immunoSEQ multiplex PCR; TCRdb keeps only in-frame clonotypes and omits some of them. Counted here are 130,000 to 150,000 clones, about 47% occurring once; the ten biggest clones make up 0.99%. The input for sequencing was CD4+ T cells sorted from blood, taken at week 0. Every receptor here comes from a human donor with alopecia areata.

The rearrangement joins TRBV5-1 to TRBJ2-1, with 10 bases aligning to TRBD2. The CDR3 runs 15 residues. Germline lookup yields CDR1 SGHRS and CDR2 YFSETQ. The ends lost 6 bases at V and 2 bases at J; junction bases unmatched: 5. The DNA for the CDR3 is TGCGCCAGCATCGCGCTAGCGGGAGCCTACAATGAGCAGTTCTTC. Protein product: CASIALAGAYNEQFF.

This chain uses TRBV4-2 with TRBJ2-3, with 14 bases matching TRBD2. V lost 2 bases and J lost 6; bases outside the gene matches: 7. Germline V lookup: CDR1 LGHNA, CDR2 YNFKEQ. This CDR3 comprises 17 residues. The CDR3 region is CASSQWTSGRIADTQYF. In DNA form, the CDR3 reads TGTGCCAGCAGCCAATGGACTAGCGGGAGGATTGCGGATACGCAGTATTTT.

The chain links TRBV6-1 to TRBJ2-2, with D perhaps given as TRBD1 or TRBD2 (5 bases each). V lost 6 bases to trimming and J lost 4 bases, with 15 bases between them. In germline, CDR1 is MNHNS, CDR2 SASEGT. The CDR3 sequence is 15 residues long. CDR3 bases: TGTGCCAGCAGGACGGGGACGGTTCTCACCGGGGAGCTGTTTTTT. Amino acids: CASRTGTVLTGELFF.

The rearrangement uses TRBV29-1 and TRBJ1-2, with D uncertain. Germline V gene lookup returns CDR1 SQVTM and CDR2 ANQGSEA. The CDR3 spans 12 residues. V was pared by 7 bases and J by 2 bases, with 11 bases between. The CDR3 nucleotides read TGCAGCGCCCTCACACAAAACTATGGCTACACCTTC. Amino acids: CSALTQNYGYTF.

The rearrangement uses TRBV9 and TRBJ1-1, with a possible D match to TRBD1 (6 bases). Germline CDR1 SGDLS, CDR2 YYNGEE. The V gene lost 4 bases and the J gene lost 0 bases, with 16 bases spanning the gap. The CDR3 runs 16 residues. CDR3 protein: CASSPRGGDLNTEAFF. The CDR3 nucleotides are TGTGCCAGCAGCCCACGAGGGGGGGACTTGAACACTGAAGCTTTCTTT.

This clone has more than one count but fewer than ten. V and J are TRBV29-1 and TRBJ2-5, with 7 bases matching TRBD1. With V trimmed by 6 bases and J by 1 base, 8 bases remained unmatched. In germline, CDR1 is SQVTM, CDR2 ANQGSEA. This CDR3 spans 14 amino acids. This CDR3 is CSVVDDRVQETQYF. The CDR3 DNA sequence: TGCAGCGTGGTAGATGACAGGGTCCAAGAGACCCAGTACTTC.

This clone was picked up many times. The chain recombines TRBV11-2 with TRBJ2-4, with 9 positions matching TRBD1. This CDR3 is 14 amino acids long. Germline CDR1 reads SGHAT; CDR2 reads FQNNGV. Germline trimming cut 5 bases from V and 4 bases from J; bases unmatched to any gene: 3. The CDR3 DNA sequence: TGTGCCAGCAGCCCTGGGACAGGGAAAAACATTCAGTACTTC. It translates to CASSPGTGKNIQYF.

This clone came up once. J is TRBJ2-1 and V is TRBV4-2; D possibly corresponds to TRBD1 (5 bases). There are 14 residues in the CDR3. Trimming took 4 bases from V and 0 from J, leaving 7 bases between them. CDR1 is LGHNA and CDR2 is YNFKEQ in the germline V gene. Here the CDR3 reads CASSPGHSYNEQFF. The CDR3, as DNA: TGTGCCAGCAGCCCCGGACACTCCTACAATGAGCAGTTCTTC.

The rearrangement joins TRBV5-1 to TRBJ1-1; D is unclear. Trimming removed 4 bases at V and 0 bases at J, with 10 bases between. The CDR3 runs 14 residues. Germline V gene data show CDR1 as SGHRS and CDR2 as YFSETQ. The CDR3 region has the DNA TGCGCCAGCAGCCCTGACGGCGTGAACACTGAAGCTTTCTTT. Protein sequence: CASSPDGVNTEAFF.

This sequence joins TRBV7-2 and TRBJ1-4; D is unresolved. The V end was cut by 5 bases, the J end by 8 bases, with 12 bases between. This CDR3 region has 13 residues. Germline lookup yields CDR1 SGHTA and CDR2 FQGNSA. CDR3 region: CASSPGKREKLFF. As DNA, the CDR3 is TGTGCCAGCAGCCCCGGTAAAAGAGAAAAACTGTTTTTT.

The V and J genes are TRBV5-4 and TRBJ2-6; D remains ambiguous. The CDR3 consists of 13 residues. V lost 3 bases, J lost 3 bases, and 4 bases lay in between. Germline loops: CDR1 SGHNT, CDR2 YYREEE (reference sequence). In DNA form, the CDR3 reads TGTGCCAGCAGCTCAATTGGGGCCAACGTCCTGACTTTC. It translates to CASSSIGANVLTF.

This chain connects TRBV18 to TRBJ2-2, with 8 bases aligning to TRBD1. Germline V gene data show CDR1 as KGHSH and CDR2 as LQKENI. The length of the CDR3 is 15 residues. Trimming cost V 6 bases and J 3 bases; bases outside gene matches: 6. The CDR3 region is CASSPDRGYTGELFF. The CDR3 coding sequence is TGTGCCAGCTCCCCTGACAGGGGATACACCGGGGAGCTGTTTTTT.

The chain has TRBV18 and TRBJ2-1; tentative D call: TRBD2 (5 bases). Trimming left V 3 bases short and J 4 bases short, with 13 bases between. Germline CDR1 is KGHSH and CDR2 is LQKENI. The CDR3 sequence is 15 residues long. This CDR3 reads CASSPGLEKYNEQFF. The DNA for the CDR3 is TGTGCCAGCTCACCTGGACTGGAAAAATACAATGAGCAGTTCTTC.

This clone came up a few times. The DNA of the CDR3 is TGTGCCAGCAGCTCAGGACTGAAAAACATTCAGTACTTC. Translation gives CASSSGLKNIQYF. The V call is TRBV2, the J call TRBJ2-4; possibly TRBD2 for D (5 bases). The CDR3 contains 13 residues. Trimming left V 6 bases short and J 4 bases short, with 10 bases between. Germline CDR1 SNHLY, CDR2 FYNNEI.

CDR3 loop: CAVGGPNEQFF. The DNA for the CDR3 is TGTGCAGTGGGAGGGCCGAATGAGCAGTTCTTC. This chain uses TRBV25-1 with TRBJ2-1, with TRBD2 matching over 7 bases. Germline CDR1 and CDR2: MGHDK and SYGVNS. CDR3 length: 11 residues.

The chain combines TRBV11-2 with TRBJ2-7; a possible D gene is TRBD2 (6 bases). With 5 bases removed from V and 9 bases from J, the gap between germline ends came to 14 bases. This CDR3 region has 12 residues. Germline CDR1 SGHAT, CDR2 FQNNGV. CDR3 protein: CASSRGAGWQYF. The CDR3 region has the DNA TGTGCCAGCAGCCGCGGGGCAGGATGGCAGTACTTC.

This clone was observed a handful of times. In this CDR3 the conserved last residue, phenylalanine or tryptophan, is missing, so a read error is likely. It is unclear where the CDR3 begins or ends on the DNA, so no DNA is shown, and the CDR3 is as TCRdb lists it. This chain joins TRBV23-1 and TRBJ2-4; TRBD2 was called by the table and not checked on the DNA. TRBV23-1 is noted as an ORF with a role that remains uncertain. The CDR3 length equals 12 residues, ends included. The CDR3 loop is CASSHPKPGRAS.

This chain links TRBV7-2 with TRBJ1-1, with D unclear. Trimming took 8 bases from V and 11 from J, leaving 15 bases between them. Germline loops: CDR1 SGHTA, CDR2 FQGNSA. The length of the CDR3 is 11 residues. The CDR3 region has the DNA TGTGCCAGCCACCACGGGGAAGGGGCTTTCTTT. Translated: CASHHGEGAFF.

This rearrangement joins TRBV30 to TRBJ1-2, with TRBD1 as a possible D gene (5 bases). V was pared by 4 bases and J by 7 bases, with 19 bases between. The CDR3 has 14 residues. Germline V gives CDR1 GTSNPN, CDR2 SVGIG (reference sequence). The CDR3, as DNA: TGTGCCTGGAATAAGCAGGGCGCTAAGTCTGGCTACACCTTC. This encodes CAWNKQGAKSGYTF. The variable domain in full, with the rest retrieved from reference TRBV30 and TRBJ1-2, is SQTIHQWPATLVQPVGSPLSLECTVEGTSNPNLYWYRQAAGRGLQLLFYSVGIGQISSEVPQNLSASRPQDRQFILSSKKLLLSDSGFYLCAWNKQGAKSGYTFGSGTRLTVV.

This chain uses TRBV29-1 with TRBJ2-5; TRBD1 matches 7 bases. The CDR3 loop spans 13 amino acids. CDR1 is SQVTM, CDR2 ANQGSEA, per germline. V shed 6 bases and J 6 bases; nucleotides not matched to a gene: 10. CDR3 in DNA: TGCAGCGTGGGGGCCGGGACAGTAAAGACCCAGTACTTC. Protein product: CSVGAGTVKTQYF.

The chain's CDR3 is CASSSRPAAVDEQFF. In DNA, the CDR3 is TGTGCCAGCAGCTCCCGACCAGCCGCTGTGGATGAGCAGTTCTTC. V gene TRBV7-2 combines with J gene TRBJ2-1; unclear D gene. This CDR3 spans 15 amino acids. Germline V gene lookup returns CDR1 SGHTA and CDR2 FQGNSA. The germline V and J ends were trimmed by 4 bases and 8 bases, with 18 bases remaining between them. Full variable domain (outside the CDR3, taken from reference TRBV7-2 and TRBJ2-1): GAGVSQSPSNKVTEKGKDVELRCDPISGHTALYWYRQSLGQGLEFLIYFQGNSAPDKSGLPSDRFSAERTGGSVSTLTIQRTQQEDSAVYLCASSSRPAAVDEQFFGPGTRLTVL.

The chain employs TRBV9 and TRBJ1-1; a possible D gene is TRBD1 (5 bases). Germline values: CDR1 SGDLS, CDR2 YYNGEE. Trimming stripped 1 base from V and 0 bases from J, with 10 bases between. This CDR3 is 15 amino acids long. CDR3 coding DNA: TGTGCCAGCAGCGTAAGACAGAACATGAACACTGAAGCTTTCTTT. Amino acid sequence: CASSVRQNMNTEAFF.